This T cell receptor (beta chain) was observed in a study of cytomegalovirus exposure and HLA in healthy donors. Study as a whole: An analysis done earlier identified approximately 120 million unique TCR beta sequences from about 179 million T cells. Findings and limits, study-wide: Judged likely to be a sequencing artifact was a cluster of highly shared sequence variants. In a later analysis, TCR association rates varied by HLA locus: DRB1 most, HLA-C fewest.

Concerning this clone: Its antigen is unidentified.

Trimming at V came to 3 bases and at J to 6 bases, leaving 6 bases not matched to a gene. Germline lookup yields CDR1 SQVTM and CDR2 ANQGSEA. The CDR3 covers 13 residues. PCR amplification relied on 60 Vbeta primers (plus 13 Jbeta primers). Some clones are missing from TCRdb's copy, which holds only in-frame ones; the method was immunoSEQ multiplex PCR. The sample consists of fewer than 250,000 clones, 87% of them appearing once. Sequenced material: PBMCs. The chain recombines TRBV29-1 with TRBJ1-2; the match to TRBD1 covers 8 bases. The TCR comes from a boy between 2 and 10 years old in good health and CMV-seronegative. The CDR3: CSVDSDRAHGYTF. The CDR3 bases are TGCAGCGTTGACTCGGACAGGGCCCATGGCTACACCTTC. Using reference TRBV29-1 and TRBJ1-2 for the parts outside the CDR3, the full variable domain is SAVISQKPSRDICQRGTSLTIQCQVDSQVTMMFWYRQQPGQSLTLIATANQGSEATYESGFVIDKFPISRPNLTFSTLTVSNMSPEDSSIYLCSVDSDRAHGYTFGSGTRLTVV.